There are a few counts of the clone carrying this T cell receptor delta chain. Its antigen is not known. This CDR3 region has 18 residues. The V segment lost 0 bases and the J segment 0 bases; nucleotides outside the gene matches: 7. CDR1 TSWWSYY and CDR2 QGS come from the germline V gene. RNA was extracted from the cells and then reverse transcribed. Multiplex PCR used pooled V-gene forward primers and a constant-region reverse primer to amplify CDR3s. TCRdb reapplied CATT to the multiplex PCR reads. The table shows about 25,000 delta-chain clones, with nearly 7.5% occurring only once. The entry originates in a study of Vδ1+ human thymocytes. Study-wide results and limits: Around a fifth of thymic delta-chain sequences were Vdelta2, with few Vdelta3, unlike blood Vdelta1+ controls. Thymic TRG and TRD repertoires appeared highly polyclonal.

This rearrangement joins TRDV1 to TRDJ1; TRDD3 aligns across 10 bases. Sequencing was carried out using Vdelta1+ gamma-delta thymocytes from the thymus. Subset in this sample: FACS-sorted CD3+ TCRalphabeta- TCRVdelta1+ TCRVdelta2- thymocytes. This clonotype was obtained from a girl in the first two years of life who had congenital heart surgery. CDR3 in DNA: TGTGCTCTTGGGGAACTTGCGGGGGATACGCCGTACACCGATAAACTCATCTTT. Its protein product is CALGELAGDTPYTDKLIF.